The rows below give T cell receptor beta chains drawn from one sample of a study of beta chain features in type 1 diabetes. TCRdb's table, derived via immunoSEQ multiplex PCR, lists solely in-frame clones and lacks some. The sample holds hundreds of thousands of clones; 12% to 15% are singletons and the top ten take around 0.03%. The material sequenced was naive CD4+ T cells from blood. These receptors came from a woman between 40 and 55 years old in good health. CDR3s include the opening cysteine and the closing phenylalanine or tryptophan. A D gene is named only where the DNA matches it firmly. Not every row has a clone size; where given, it reads once, few, many or a size class.

v_call	j_call	d_call	clone_size	cdr3_nt	cdr3_aa
TRBV7-6	TRBJ2-1	.	.	TGTGCCAGCAGCTTAGGTGGCAGCTACAATGAGCAGTTCTTC	CASSLGGSYNEQFF
TRBV10-2	TRBJ1-1	.	few	TGCGCCACCTGGGCAGGGGAGGGCACTGAAGCTTTCTTT	CATWAGEGTEAFF
TRBV2	TRBJ2-4	TRBD1	few	TGTGCCAGCAGCAGGGAGACAGGGAAGAACATTCAGTACTTC	CASSRETGKNIQYF
TRBV6-5	TRBJ2-7	TRBD1	.	TGTGCCAGCAGGCGACAGGGGTACTCCTACGAGCAGTACTTC	CASRRQGYSYEQYF
TRBV4-2	TRBJ1-2	.	.	TGTGCCAGCAGCCCCGGGACAAATTCGAGGTATGGCTACACCTTC	CASSPGTNSRYGYTF
TRBV7-2	TRBJ2-7	TRBD2	.	TGTGCCAGCAGCTTAGTGGGCGGGGGGGATCCCTACGAGCAGTACTTC	CASSLVGGGDPYEQYF
TRBV7-9	TRBJ2-1	TRBD1	few	TGTGCCAGCAGCTCCTCCGGGACAGGGCTCGATGAGCAGTTCTTC	CASSSSGTGLDEQFF
TRBV2	TRBJ1-5	TRBD1	.	TGTGCCAGCAGCCCCCAGGGGGACGGGAATCAGCCCCAGCATTTT	CASSPQGDGNQPQHF
TRBV29-1	TRBJ1-5	TRBD1	few	TGCAGCCTTTGGGGACAGGGGGTTAGAGACGATGGCAATCAGCCCCAGCATTTT	CSLWGQGVRDDGNQPQHF
TRBV9	TRBJ1-2	TRBD1	few	TGTGCCAGCAGCGTGAACCTCAGGGGGCGCGAAGAAGGCTACACCTTC	CASSVNLRGREEGYTF
TRBV7-2	TRBJ2-3	TRBD2	few	TGTGCCAGCAGCCCCGGACTAGCCTCAGATACGCAGTATTTT	CASSPGLASDTQYF
TRBV18	TRBJ2-1	.	.	TGTGCCAGCTCGCAACTAGATAGCTCCTACAATGAGCAGTTCTTC	CASSQLDSSYNEQFF
TRBV9	TRBJ2-3	TRBD1	.	TGTGCCAGCAGCGTACCGACAGGGGGGCGAGATACGCAGTATTTT	CASSVPTGGRDTQYF
TRBV9	TRBJ1-3	.	.	TGTGCCAGCAGCGATGACATCTCTGGAAACACCATATATTTT	CASSDDISGNTIYF
TRBV7-6	TRBJ1-2	.	few	TGTGCCAGCAGCTTATGGGCAGGGGGCTACACCTTC	CASSLWAGGYTF
TRBV6-1	TRBJ2-7	TRBD2	.	TGTGCCAGCAGTGACCCCGAGCGGGGGATTGCCTACGAGCAGTACTTC	CASSDPERGIAYEQYF
TRBV18	TRBJ1-1	TRBD1	few	TGTGCCAGCTCACCCGGGACAGGGTTGACCACTGAAGCTTTCTTT	CASSPGTGLTTEAFF
TRBV27	TRBJ1-1	.	.	TGTGCCAGCAGCCAGCGGGGGGCCAACACTGAAGCTTTCTTT	CASSQRGANTEAFF
TRBV6-5	TRBJ1-2	.	.	TGTGCCAGCAGTTATACGGGGGGTGGCTACACCTTC	CASSYTGGGYTF
TRBV4-3	TRBJ2-7	.	few	TGCGCCAGCAGCCGAGGCTGGGGGGGGCCCTACGAGCAGTACTTC	CASSRGWGGPYEQYF
TRBV6-5	TRBJ2-7	.	.	TGTGCCAGCAGTTACTCGACCGTGGGGGCCCACTACGAGCAGTACTTC	CASSYSTVGAHYEQYF
TRBV5-1	TRBJ2-1	.	.	TGCGCCAGCAGCTTGCAGGGCGCAGGGACTTTCCGGTTCTTC	CASSLQGAGTFRFF
TRBV7-6	TRBJ2-2	.	.	TGTGCCAGCAGCACTAGGACAGTTATGCCCGGGGAGCTGTTTTTT	CASSTRTVMPGELFF
TRBV6-5	TRBJ2-1	TRBD2	.	TGTGCCAGCAGTTACTCGGGACTAGCGGGGAACAATGAGCAGTTCTTC	CASSYSGLAGNNEQFF
TRBV10-3	TRBJ1-2	.	few	TGTGCCATCAGTGAGAATCCTACCGTGGGACAAGGTGGCTACACCTTC	CAISENPTVGQGGYTF
TRBV7-8	TRBJ2-7	.	.	TGTGCCAGCAGCTTAGTGCTTTCCGGCGAGCAGTACTTC	CASSLVLSGEQYF
TRBV9	TRBJ2-3	.	.	TGTGCCAGCAGCGTAGGAGGGCGGGGAAGCACAGATACGCAGTATTTT	CASSVGGRGSTDTQYF
TRBV5-1	TRBJ2-2	.	.	TGCGCCAGCAGCTTCCCCCGCGATGCCGGGGAGCTGTTTTTT	CASSFPRDAGELFF
TRBV7-9	TRBJ2-2	.	few	TGTGCCAGCAGCTTAGACGAAGCAGGGGAGCTGTTTTTT	CASSLDEAGELFF
TRBV10-3	TRBJ1-1	.	few	TGTGCCATCAGTGAGTCGGCAGGGAAGGGGAACACTGAAGCTTTCTTT	CAISESAGKGNTEAFF
TRBV19	TRBJ2-3	.	.	TGTGCCAGTAGTACAACAGGGCCAGATACGCAGTATTTT	CASSTTGPDTQYF
TRBV9	TRBJ2-5	TRBD2	few	TGTGCCAGCAGCGCAAACGGGGGGGCCGAGACCCAGTACTTC	CASSANGGAETQYF
TRBV19	TRBJ2-3	.	.	TGTGCCAGTAGTATCCGACGGGGAGTTGGCACAGATACGCAGTATTTT	CASSIRRGVGTDTQYF
TRBV7-2	TRBJ2-5	TRBD2	.	TGTGCCAGCAGCCTCCGCACTAGCGGGGGGGGACGAGAGACCCAGTACTTC	CASSLRTSGGGRETQYF
TRBV4-3	TRBJ1-5	TRBD1	.	TGCGCCAGCAGCCTTCGACAGGGCGATCAGCCCCAGCATTTT	CASSLRQGDQPQHF
TRBV9	TRBJ2-3	.	.	TGTGCCAGCAGCGTAGATTTAGCCCCGTCCACAGATACGCAGTATTTT	CASSVDLAPSTDTQYF
TRBV19	TRBJ2-2	.	few	TGTGCCAGTATATCCACATTGAACACCGGGGAGCTGTTTTTT	CASISTLNTGELFF
TRBV29-1	TRBJ2-3	TRBD2	.	TGCAGCGATGGGACTAGCCTCACAAATACGCAGTATTTT	CSDGTSLTNTQYF
TRBV6-5	TRBJ2-7	TRBD2	few	TGTGCCAGCAGTTACGGAAGCGGGGGGGCGTCCTACGAGCAGTACTTC	CASSYGSGGASYEQYF
TRBV9	TRBJ2-2	.	.	TGTGCCAGCAGCGTAACAGGAGGGTACACCGGGGAGCTGTTTTTT	CASSVTGGYTGELFF
TRBV9	TRBJ1-1	.	.	TGTGCCAGCAGCCCTCGAGACGGAGGGCACCGGGCTTTCTTT	CASSPRDGGHRAFF
TRBV7-2	TRBJ2-5	TRBD1	few	TGTGCCAGCAGTATGACAGGGGCCTCCGGGGAGACCCAGTACTTC	CASSMTGASGETQYF
TRBV29-1	TRBJ2-3	TRBD1	.	TGCAGCGTTACGAGACAGGGATCCACAGATACGCAGTATTTT	CSVTRQGSTDTQYF
TRBV7-7	TRBJ2-5	TRBD2	.	TGTGCTAGCAGCTTCGGGACTAGCGGAGCAGAGACCCAGTACTTC	CASSFGTSGAETQYF
TRBV7-9	TRBJ2-2	.	.	TGTGCCAGCCTGATTCGGGCAGGGGCGAACACCGGGGAGCTGTTTTTT	CASLIRAGANTGELFF
TRBV5-4	TRBJ2-3	.	.	TGTGCCAGCAGCCTACAGGTAATAGAAGATACGCAGTATTTT	CASSLQVIEDTQYF
TRBV6-4	TRBJ2-1	TRBD2	.	TGTGCCAGCATGAAGAGTAGCGGGGGGGAGCAGTTCTTC	CASMKSSGGEQFF
TRBV19	TRBJ1-1	.	.	TGTGCCAGTAGTTCCTGGAACACTGAAGCTTTCTTT	CASSSWNTEAFF
TRBV10-3	TRBJ2-3	TRBD1	.	TGTGCCATCAGTGGACAGGGTGCGCCACCGCAGTATTTT	CAISGQGAPPQYF
TRBV11-2	TRBJ2-2	.	.	TGTGCCAGCAGCAGACAGGTGAACACCGGGGAGCTGTTTTTT	CASSRQVNTGELFF
TRBV10-3	TRBJ2-1	TRBD1	few	TGTGCCATCAGGGCCGGACAGGGGTTGAATGAGCAGTTCTTC	CAIRAGQGLNEQFF
TRBV4-2	TRBJ2-2	.	few	TGTGCCAGCAGCCAAGAAGTCCTCGGGGGTAACACCGGGGAGCTGTTTTTT	CASSQEVLGGNTGELFF
TRBV2	TRBJ2-2	.	.	TGTGCCAGCAGGGGCGCACACACCGGGGAGCTGTTTTTT	CASRGAHTGELFF
TRBV5-4	TRBJ2-7	TRBD1	few	TGTGCCAGCAGTTCTACGACAGGGGCACGTTACGAGCAGTACTTC	CASSSTTGARYEQYF